In its sample, the clone carrying this T cell receptor (beta chain) was seen many times. The antigen is unknown. The sample comes from a study of T cell repertoires in cytomegalovirus infection. About the research overall: Carrying CMV and the relevant HLA type showed in public TCR beta signatures. Study results and limitations: CMV-specific TCR beta clonotypes restricted by HLA-C were the ones dominating the ex vivo response.

From the reads, TCRdb called clonotypes with MiXCR, one entry per CDR3 protein. The sample gives hundreds of thousands of distinct CDR3 sequences, 31% of which show up once; around an eighth is in the top ten. The material sequenced was cultured CD8+ T cells from PBMCs, taken from culture after CMV antigen stimulation. The origin of this receptor is a human donor in good health (CMV status not recorded). Some clones in this sample may be carry-over from other donors' samples.

The CDR3 reads CASSSRDSIYNEQFF. CDR3 bases: TGTGCCAGCAGTAGCCGGGACAGCATATACAATGAGCAGTTCTTC. The V and J genes are TRBV7-9 and TRBJ2-1, with TRBD1 identical over 7 bases. J lost 4 bases, V lost 6 bases, and 9 bases had no gene match. This CDR3 region has 15 residues. Germline lookup yields CDR1 SEHNR and CDR2 FQNEAQ (reference sequence).